This is a list of T cell receptor beta chains from one sample in a study of blood T cell repertoires in COVID-19. Data came from immunoSEQ multiplex PCR; TCRdb stores just in-frame clones and leaves some out. The sample holds some 220,000 clones; 75% to 85% are singletons and the top ten take approximately 5.2%. Sequences were obtained from peripheral blood. All receptors come from a woman between 70 and 85 years old with COVID-19, enrolled during active disease. Both conserved end residues are part of each CDR3. Each record gives: V gene, J gene, D gene, clone size, CDR3 DNA, CDR3 protein. D genes are given only for firm matches. Rows may omit the clone size; those that give it use once, few, many or a size class.

>TRBV25-1|TRBJ2-3|NA|NA
TGTGCCAGCAGTGACCCGCGGAAAGGAGATACGCAGTATTTT
CASSDPRKGDTQYF
>TRBV24-1|TRBJ2-3|TRBD1|NA
TGTGCCACCAGTGATGGACAGGGGGCCGCAGATACGCAGTATTTT
CATSDGQGAADTQYF
>TRBV5-4|TRBJ2-1|NA|NA
TGTGCCAGCAGCTTGAAAACAGCGGACCTCTTCAATGAGCAGTTCTTC
CASSLKTADLFNEQFF
>TRBV7-8|TRBJ2-1|NA|NA
TGTGCCAGCAGCTTCGGGAGAGGCGGCAATGAGCAGTTCTTC
CASSFGRGGNEQFF
>TRBV28|TRBJ2-2|NA|NA
TGTGCCAGCAGTTCCCAGACGAACACCGGGGAGCTGTTTTTT
CASSSQTNTGELFF
>TRBV6-5|TRBJ2-1|TRBD2|NA
TGTGCCAGCAGCTTGGGACTAGCCGGGCAGTTCTTC
CASSLGLAGQFF
>TRBV28|TRBJ2-2|TRBD2|few
TGTGCCAGCAGTTCCCCTGGGACTAGCGGGAGCGGCACCGGGGAGCTGTTTTTT
CASSSPGTSGSGTGELFF
>TRBV28|TRBJ1-2|TRBD1|NA
TGTGCCAGCAGAACCCCCCGACAGGGGCGGGGAGGCTACACCTTC
CASRTPRQGRGGYTF
>TRBV18|TRBJ2-2|TRBD1|NA
TGTGCCAGCTCAGACCGGGACAGATCCACCGGGGAGCTGTTTTTT
CASSDRDRSTGELFF
>TRBV30|TRBJ1-2|NA|NA
TGTGCCTGGAGCCCTAATCGGGGAGGCTACACCTTC
CAWSPNRGGYTF
>TRBV27|TRBJ2-5|TRBD2|NA
TGTGCCAGCAGAAGCCGGCCGGGACTAGCGGGGGTGGGCCAAGAGACCCAGTACTTC
CASRSRPGLAGVGQETQYF
>TRBV5-1|TRBJ1-2|TRBD1|NA
TGCGCCAGCAGCTTAGGGGGCGAGAGTTATGGCTACACCTTC
CASSLGGESYGYTF
>TRBV28|TRBJ1-3|NA|NA
TGTGCCAGCAGCTCCGGGTCTAACTCTGGAAACACCATATATTTT
CASSSGSNSGNTIYF
>TRBV21-1|TRBJ2-1|NA|NA
TGTGCCAGCAGCAGTAAGCGGGGGGACAATGAGCAGTTCTTC
CASSSKRGDNEQFF
>TRBV19|TRBJ2-7|TRBD2|many
TGTGCCAGTAGTCTAGCTAGCGGCCCATACGAGCAGTACTTC
CASSLASGPYEQYF
>TRBV19|TRBJ2-1|TRBD1|NA
TGTGCCAGTAGTATTCATTTGAGGGGGCGCGGGTACAATGAGCAGTTCTTC
CASSIHLRGRGYNEQFF
>TRBV3-1/TRBV3-2|TRBJ2-3|TRBD2|NA
TGTGCCAGCAGCTTCCGGACTAGCGTCGCCACAGATACGCAGTATTTT
CASSFRTSVATDTQYF
>TRBV7-2|TRBJ2-5|NA|NA
TGTGCCAGCAGCTTAGAAGACGGGAGAAAGACCCAGTACTTC
CASSLEDGRKTQYF
>TRBV2|TRBJ1-2|NA|NA
TGTGCCAGCAGTGGGACCACCACGGACAGCTCCCTTAACTATGGCTACACCTTC
CASSGTTTDSSLNYGYTF
>TRBV29-1|TRBJ2-1|TRBD2|few
TGCAGCGTCGGGCGGGGTTTGGCTAGCGGGAGGGGTAGTGAGCAGTTCTTC
CSVGRGLASGRGSEQFF
>TRBV5-4|TRBJ1-6|NA|NA
TGTGCCAGCAGCGGACCCTCGGGTGGGGCCCAGGGAGGGAATTCACCCCTCCACTTT
CASSGPSGGAQGGNSPLHF
>TRBV5-1|TRBJ2-1|TRBD2|few
TGCGCCAGCAGCCCGCGCCTAGCGGACTCCTACAATGAGCAGTTCTTC
CASSPRLADSYNEQFF
>TRBV28|TRBJ1-6|TRBD1|NA
TGTGCCAGCAGCCCTCGACAGGGGAGGTCACCCCTCCACTTT
CASSPRQGRSPLHF